These 8 T cell receptor beta chains originate from one sample sequenced in a study of blood T cell repertoires in COVID-19. Repertoires were generated with immunoSEQ multiplex PCR, while TCRdb's copy carries only in-frame clones and drops some. The sample includes under 350,000 clones, approximately 90% of them seen just once. Specimen: PBMCs or T cells enriched from blood (not recorded which). These receptors originate from a man between 25 and 39 years old who had recovered from COVID-19.

CDR3 in DNA: TGTGCCAGTAGTGCCACAGACAGGGGATCGTACGAGACCCAGTACTTC. This sequence encodes CASSATDRGSYETQYF. The rearrangement uses TRBV19 and TRBJ2-5; 8 bases fit TRBD1. Germline V gene lookup returns CDR1 LNHDA and CDR2 SQIVND (reference sequence). The ends lost 5 bases at V and 5 bases at J; junction bases unmatched: 13. The length of the CDR3 is 16 residues.

This clone was seen a handful of times. The chain uses TRBV4-1 and TRBJ1-2, with D perhaps TRBD1 (5 bases). V lost 2 bases and J 4 bases, leaving 20 bases between the germline ends. CDR1 MGHRA and CDR2 YSYEKL come from the germline V gene. The CDR3 is 17 amino acids. In nucleotides, the CDR3 is TGCGCCAGCAGCCAACCCCTACGGAGGGATGGGGCCTATGGCTACACCTTC. It specifies CASSQPLRRDGAYGYTF.

V gene TRBV3-1 (or the pseudogene TRBV3-2) combines with J gene TRBJ1-1, with D possibly matching TRBD1 (5 bases). The CDR3 consists of 15 residues. V was cut by 4 bases and J by 2 bases, with 14 bases left in between. The germline V gene has CDR1 LGHDT and CDR2 YNNKEL (reference sequence). The CDR3 here is CASSREKGLNTEAFF. The CDR3 DNA reads as TGTGCCAGCAGCCGGGAGAAGGGACTAAACACTGAAGCTTTCTTT.

This clone was seen only once. J is TRBJ2-7 and V is TRBV19, with 7 nucleotides matching TRBD1. V lost 4 bases to trimming and J lost 1 base; unmatched junction nucleotides: 13. The CDR3 is 17 residues long. CDR1 and CDR2 from the germline V gene are LNHDA and SQIVND (reference sequence). The CDR3 DNA follows: TGTGCCAGTAGTACGATACGCCCGGGACAGCGTTCCTACGAGCAGTACTTC. Its protein is CASSTIRPGQRSYEQYF.

This clone came up a few times. The rearrangement joins TRBV30 to TRBJ2-7, with D hard to call. The V end was cut by 0 bases, the J end by 4 bases, with 7 bases between. Germline CDR1 is GTSNPN and CDR2 is SVGIG (reference sequence). This CDR3 region has 12 residues. CDR3 in DNA: TGTGCCTGGAGTGTCGGTCGATACGAGCAGTACTTC. It is translated as CAWSVGRYEQYF.

This chain links TRBV19 with TRBJ2-7; 14 bases align to TRBD2. V trimming: 1 base; J trimming: 3 bases; junction bases outside the gene matches: 5. The CDR3 extends over 17 amino acids. Germline V gives CDR1 LNHDA, CDR2 SQIVND (reference sequence). This chain's CDR3 is CASSIGGLAGERYEQYF. Written as DNA, the CDR3 is TGTGCCAGTAGTATAGGGGGACTAGCGGGAGAGCGCTACGAGCAGTACTTC.

This chain joins TRBV10-3 and TRBJ1-2; TRBD1 matches 10 bases. The germline V gene has CDR1 ENHRY and CDR2 SYGVKD. The V segment lost 7 bases and the J segment 4 bases; nucleotides outside the gene matches: 6. The CDR3 contains 14 residues. CDR3 bases: TGTGCCATCATGAGGACAGGGGGGGGCTATGGCTACACCTTC. Protein product: CAIMRTGGGYGYTF.

V is TRBV7-9 and J is TRBJ1-1; possible D gene TRBD1, 6 bases. The CDR3 totals 15 residues. With 5 bases removed from V and 5 bases from J, the gap between germline ends came to 18 bases. Germline CDR1 reads SEHNR; CDR2 reads FQNEAQ (reference sequence). The CDR3 nucleotides read TGTGCCAGCAGCCAGGGGTCAGGGTCGGGGACTGAAGCTTTCTTT. Amino acids: CASSQGSGSGTEAFF.